These 7 T cell receptor beta chains came from one sample sequenced in a study of cytomegalovirus exposure and HLA in healthy donors. Profiling relied on immunoSEQ multiplex PCR, and the TCRdb table lists in-frame clones only, not all of them. The repertoire holds fewer than 250,000 clones, approximately 87% seen once, with 2.6% in the top ten. The sample comprised PBMCs. The source is a man between 18 and 35 years old in good health and CMV-seronegative.

The rearrangement joins TRBV2 to TRBJ2-7; weak D call: TRBD1 (6 bases). This CDR3 is built from 13 residues. Deletions cut 6 bases from V and 1 base from J, with 10 bases between. The germline gives CDR1 SNHLY, CDR2 FYNNEI. CDR3 amino acids: CASRQTGSYEQYF. The CDR3 coding sequence is TGTGCCAGCAGGCAAACAGGGTCCTACGAGCAGTACTTC.

The chain employs TRBV28 and TRBJ2-2, with 7 bases lining up with TRBD2. Germline V gives CDR1 MDHEN, CDR2 SYDVKM. V was pared by 3 bases and J by 4 bases, with 8 bases of the junction left unmatched. The length of the CDR3 is 16 residues. The CDR3 sequence: CASSFSGGATTGELFF. DNA of the CDR3: TGTGCCAGCAGTTTTTCGGGGGGAGCGACCACCGGGGAGCTGTTTTTT.

The chain is built from TRBV14 and TRBJ2-5; D might be TRBD1 (8 bases). This CDR3 is built from 15 residues. The germline V and J ends were trimmed by 1 base and 4 bases, with 13 bases remaining between them. Germline V CDR1 and CDR2: SGHDN, FVKESK. CDR3 residues: CASSQAHRGGETQYF. The CDR3 DNA follows: TGTGCCAGCAGCCAAGCTCACAGGGGGGGAGAGACCCAGTACTTC.

The rearrangement uses TRBV6-5 and TRBJ2-7; 10 nucleotides agree with TRBD2. Looked up from germline, CDR1 is MNHEY and CDR2 is SVGAGI. This CDR3 is built from 15 residues. The V segment lost 0 bases and the J segment 1 base; nucleotides outside the gene matches: 0. The chain's CDR3 is CASSYSTSGSYEQYF. In nucleotides, the CDR3 is TGTGCCAGCAGTTACTCGACTAGCGGGTCCTACGAGCAGTACTTC.

The V call is TRBV5-4, the J call TRBJ1-2; 8 bases fit TRBD1. V was clipped by 4 bases and J by 8 bases; unmatched bases: 7. The CDR3 loop spans 13 amino acids. Looked up from germline, CDR1 is SGHNT and CDR2 is YYREEE (reference sequence). The CDR3 here is CASSHRTGLGYTF. In nucleotides, the CDR3 is TGTGCCAGCAGCCACAGGACAGGGTTGGGCTACACCTTC.

The rearrangement joins TRBV5-1 to TRBJ1-2; 8 nucleotides agree with TRBD1. The J segment lost 7 bases and the V segment lost 4 bases, leaving 12 bases of the junction unmatched. The CDR3 totals 15 residues. CDR1 is SGHRS, CDR2 YFSETQ, per germline. CDR3 sequence (DNA): TGCGCCAGCAGCCCAGGACAGGGAATGCTTGTTGGCTACACCTTC. Its translation is CASSPGQGMLVGYTF.

The J gene is TRBJ1-4, the V gene TRBV6-1; the D gene is possibly TRBD1 (6 bases). The germline gives CDR1 MNHNS, CDR2 SASEGT. This CDR3 has 15 amino acids. V was cut by 7 bases and J by 8 bases, with 20 bases left in between. The CDR3 sequence is CASIRTQGGYEKLFF. The DNA of the CDR3 is TGTGCCAGCATAAGAACACAGGGCGGATACGAAAAACTGTTTTTT.